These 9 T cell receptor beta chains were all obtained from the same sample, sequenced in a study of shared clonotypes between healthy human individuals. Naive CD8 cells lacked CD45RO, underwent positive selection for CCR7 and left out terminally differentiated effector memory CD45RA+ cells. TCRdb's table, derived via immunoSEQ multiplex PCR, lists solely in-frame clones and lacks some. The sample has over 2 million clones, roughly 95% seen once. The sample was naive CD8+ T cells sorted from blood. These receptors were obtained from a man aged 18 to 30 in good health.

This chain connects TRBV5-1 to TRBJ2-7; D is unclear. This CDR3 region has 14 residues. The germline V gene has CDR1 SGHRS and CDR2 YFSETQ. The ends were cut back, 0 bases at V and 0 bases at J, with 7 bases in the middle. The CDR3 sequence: CASSLGSYSYEQYF. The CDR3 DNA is TGCGCCAGCAGCTTGGGTTCGTACTCCTACGAGCAGTACTTC. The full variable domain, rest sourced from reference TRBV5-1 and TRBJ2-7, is KAGVTQTPRYLIKTRGQQVTLSCSPISGHRSVSWYQQTPGQGLQFLFEYFSETQRNKGNFPGRFSGRQFSNSRSEMNVSTLELGDSALYLCASSLGSYSYEQYFGPGTRLTVT.

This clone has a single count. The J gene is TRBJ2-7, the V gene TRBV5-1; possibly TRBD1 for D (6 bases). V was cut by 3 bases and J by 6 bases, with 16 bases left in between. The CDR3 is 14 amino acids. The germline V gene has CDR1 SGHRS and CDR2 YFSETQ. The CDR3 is CASSSTGSLGEQYF. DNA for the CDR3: TGCGCCAGCAGCTCGACAGGATCCCTGGGCGAGCAGTACTTC.

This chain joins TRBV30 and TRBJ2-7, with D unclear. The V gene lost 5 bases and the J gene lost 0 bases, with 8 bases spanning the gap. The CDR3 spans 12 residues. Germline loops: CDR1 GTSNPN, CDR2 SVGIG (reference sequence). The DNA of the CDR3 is TGTGCCTGGGACCGCACCTCCTACGAGCAGTACTTC. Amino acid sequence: CAWDRTSYEQYF.

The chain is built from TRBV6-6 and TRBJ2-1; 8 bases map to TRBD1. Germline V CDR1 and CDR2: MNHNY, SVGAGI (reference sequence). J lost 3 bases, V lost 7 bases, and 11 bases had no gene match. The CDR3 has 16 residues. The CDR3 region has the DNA TGTGCCAGCATTCAACAGGGGGGAATTCTCTACAATGAGCAGTTCTTC. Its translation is CASIQQGGILYNEQFF.

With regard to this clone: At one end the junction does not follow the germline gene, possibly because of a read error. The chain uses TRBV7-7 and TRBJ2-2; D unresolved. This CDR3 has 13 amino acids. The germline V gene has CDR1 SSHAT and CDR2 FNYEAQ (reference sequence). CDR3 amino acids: CASSLVGNGELFF. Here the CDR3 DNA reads TGTGCTAGCAGCTTAGTTGGGAACGGGGAGCTGTTTTTT.

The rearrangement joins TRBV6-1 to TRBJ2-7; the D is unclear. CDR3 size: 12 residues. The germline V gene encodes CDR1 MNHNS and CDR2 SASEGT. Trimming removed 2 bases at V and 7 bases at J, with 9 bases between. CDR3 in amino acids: CASSERAVEQYF. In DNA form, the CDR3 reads TGTGCCAGCAGTGAAAGGGCCGTAGAGCAGTACTTC.

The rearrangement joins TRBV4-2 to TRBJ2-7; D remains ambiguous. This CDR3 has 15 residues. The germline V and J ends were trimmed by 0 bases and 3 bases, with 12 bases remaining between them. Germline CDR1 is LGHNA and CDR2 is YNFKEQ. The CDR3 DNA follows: TGTGCCAGCAGCCAAGAGGTAGGCGCTGTCTACGAGCAGTACTTC. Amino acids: CASSQEVGAVYEQYF.

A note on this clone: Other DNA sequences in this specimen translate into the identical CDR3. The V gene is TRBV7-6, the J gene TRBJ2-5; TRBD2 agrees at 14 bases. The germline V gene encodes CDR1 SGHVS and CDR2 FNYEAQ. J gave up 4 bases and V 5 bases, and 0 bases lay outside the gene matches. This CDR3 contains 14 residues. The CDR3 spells CASSGTSGGETQYF. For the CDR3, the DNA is TGTGCCAGCAGCGGGACTAGCGGGGGAGAGACCCAGTACTTC.

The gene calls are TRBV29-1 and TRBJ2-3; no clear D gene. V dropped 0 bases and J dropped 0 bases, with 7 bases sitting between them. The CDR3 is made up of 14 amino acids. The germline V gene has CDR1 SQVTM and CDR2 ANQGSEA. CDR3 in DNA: TGCAGCGTTGAAGACGGGCACAGCACAGATACGCAGTATTTT. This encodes CSVEDGHSTDTQYF.